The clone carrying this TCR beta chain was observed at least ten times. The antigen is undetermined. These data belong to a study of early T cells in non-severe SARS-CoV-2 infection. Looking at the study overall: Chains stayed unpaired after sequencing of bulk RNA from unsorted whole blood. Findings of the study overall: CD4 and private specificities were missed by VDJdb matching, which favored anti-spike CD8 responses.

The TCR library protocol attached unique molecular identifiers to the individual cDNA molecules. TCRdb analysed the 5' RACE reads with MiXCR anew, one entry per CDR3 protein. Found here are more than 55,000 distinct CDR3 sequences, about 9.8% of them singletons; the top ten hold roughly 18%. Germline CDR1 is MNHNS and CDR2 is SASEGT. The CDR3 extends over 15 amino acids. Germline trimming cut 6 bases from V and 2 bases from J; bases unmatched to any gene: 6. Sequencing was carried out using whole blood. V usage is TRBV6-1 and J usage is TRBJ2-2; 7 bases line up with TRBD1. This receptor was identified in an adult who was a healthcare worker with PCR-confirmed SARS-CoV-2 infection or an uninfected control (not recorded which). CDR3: CASRPGTANTGELFF. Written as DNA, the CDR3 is TGTGCCAGCAGACCCGGGACAGCCAACACCGGGGAGCTGTTTTTT.